The present T cell receptor (beta chain) was sequenced within a study of blood T cell repertoires in COVID-19. Study overall: Samples taken during acute and convalescent COVID-19 were collected in the United States, Italy and Spain. T cells, B-cell-depleted T cells, or PBMCs supplied cDNA or gDNA.

Per the original methods: Amplifying reference gene primers gave estimates of nucleated cell counts. The table came from immunoSEQ multiplex PCR; TCRdb's copy has only in-frame clones and leaves some out. V and J calls and clone size are given by that table; D and trimming were obtained from the DNA. The sample shows about 260,000 clones, over 70% of them seen only once. The TCR was taken from a woman between 40 and 50 years old who had recovered from COVID-19. The sequenced sample was peripheral blood.

The CDR3: CASSPGAGYNEQFF. The CDR3 DNA reads as TGTGCCAGCAGCCCAGGGGCCGGCTACAATGAGCAGTTCTTC. This chain links TRBV7-9 with TRBJ2-1; weak D call: TRBD1 (6 bases). V dropped 5 bases and J dropped 3 bases, with 11 bases sitting between them. This CDR3 spans 14 amino acids. CDR1 is SEHNR, CDR2 FQNEAQ, per germline (reference sequence).